A single sample gave rise to the 14 T cell receptor beta chains below, sequenced in a study of regulatory dendritic cells for organ transplantation. Only in-frame clones appear in the TCRdb table, and some are missing; sequencing was by immunoSEQ multiplex PCR. This sample yields about 30,000 clones, of which almost 80% are seen a single time; about 2.4% belongs to the top ten. The material sequenced was memory CD4+ T cells from blood. Sample subset: CD45RO+ memory T cells. Receptors originate from a human donor in good health.

This clone was counted once. The J gene is TRBJ1-6, the V gene TRBV6-5; no clear D. CDR3 length: 15 residues. Germline V lookup: CDR1 MNHEY, CDR2 SVGAGI. The V gene lost 8 bases and the J gene lost 6 bases, with 17 bases spanning the gap. CDR3 sequence (DNA): TGTGCCAGCTACCCTCTCGCACAAATTAATTCACCCCTCCACTTT. Its protein product is CASYPLAQINSPLHF.

Written as DNA, the CDR3 is TGCGCCAGCAGCCAAGTCGGACTCCCAGATACGCAGTATTTT. Protein sequence: CASSQVGLPDTQYF. The chain carries TRBV4-3 and TRBJ2-3; possible D gene TRBD2, 5 bases. CDR1 and CDR2 (germline): LGHNA, YSLEER. This CDR3 spans 14 amino acids. Trimming removed 1 base at V and 4 bases at J, with 9 bases between.

CDR3: CASSEARRVGNQPQHF. The DNA for the CDR3 is TGTGCCAGCAGTGAAGCGAGGAGGGTTGGCAATCAGCCCCAGCATTTT. This chain joins TRBV2 and TRBJ1-5; D is ambiguous. The CDR3 has 16 amino acids. The V gene's germline CDR1 is SNHLY and CDR2 FYNNEI. Trimming removed 0 bases at V and 2 bases at J, with 11 bases between.

The chain links TRBV19 to TRBJ2-2, with no clear D. This CDR3 has 14 amino acids. Trimming cost V 5 bases and J 7 bases, with 14 bases left between them. Per germline, CDR1 LNHDA and CDR2 SQIVND (reference sequence). The CDR3 nucleotides read TGTGCCAGTAGTCCCCCTGACCCGGTCGGGGAGCTGTTTTTT. This translates into CASSPPDPVGELFF.

This chain connects TRBV4-1 to TRBJ2-7; 9 bases align to TRBD1. Germline values: CDR1 MGHRA, CDR2 YSYEKL. V gave up 6 bases and J gave up 2 bases; unmatched junction bases: 8. The CDR3 is 15 amino acids. CDR3: CASRLAQGAPYEQYF. CDR3 nucleotide sequence: TGCGCCAGCAGGCTAGCACAGGGGGCCCCCTACGAGCAGTACTTC.

CDR3 region: CASSEVRKAYEQYF. The CDR3 nucleotides read TGTGCCAGCAGTGAAGTCAGGAAGGCCTACGAGCAGTACTTC. V and J are TRBV6-1 and TRBJ2-7; no definite D call. This CDR3 spans 14 amino acids. Germline V CDR1 and CDR2: MNHNS, SASEGT. Trimming removed 1 base at V and 2 bases at J, with 9 bases between.

This clone occurred once. J is TRBJ2-7 and V is TRBV19, with a possible D match to TRBD2 (5 bases). Trimming stripped 4 bases from V and 6 bases from J, with 13 bases between. This CDR3 is 13 amino acids long. Germline V lookup: CDR1 LNHDA, CDR2 SQIVND (reference sequence). CDR3 in amino acids: CASSTQTGGEQYF. The CDR3 DNA reads as TGTGCCAGTAGTACGCAAACCGGAGGCGAGCAGTACTTC.

The chain combines TRBV2 with TRBJ2-7, with TRBD1 matching over 9 bases. Germline V CDR1 and CDR2: SNHLY, FYNNEI. The V segment lost 5 bases and the J segment 0 bases; nucleotides outside the gene matches: 5. This CDR3 contains 15 residues. CDR3: CASSTTGGPSYEQYF. The CDR3 DNA reads as TGTGCCAGCAGTACGACAGGGGGTCCCTCCTACGAGCAGTACTTC.

The rearrangement joins TRBV4-2 to TRBJ2-5; the D call may be TRBD1 or TRBD2 (5 bases each). Germline V gene data show CDR1 as LGHNA and CDR2 as YNFKEQ. V lost 2 bases, J lost 0 bases, and 13 bases lay in between. The CDR3 length is 16 residues. CDR3 DNA sequence: TGTGCCAGCAGCCAACGACAGCTAGCCGACCAAGAGACCCAGTACTTC. It translates to CASSQRQLADQETQYF.

This clone was found once. This chain joins TRBV6-5 and TRBJ2-5; no definite D call. V lost 5 bases and J lost 4, with 14 bases in between. The CDR3 has 14 amino acids. The V gene's germline CDR1 is MNHEY and CDR2 SVGAGI. The CDR3 is CASSREGLLETQYF. For the CDR3, the DNA is TGTGCCAGCAGTAGAGAAGGATTGTTAGAGACCCAGTACTTC.

The chain joins TRBV28 to TRBJ1-1; no firm D call. Germline V gene lookup returns CDR1 MDHEN and CDR2 SYDVKM. The V and J ends lost 2 bases and 3 bases respectively, with 16 bases between them. CDR3 length: 16 amino acids. CDR3 sequence (DNA): TGTGCCAGCAGTTTAGGTCGCCAGGCTACTCACACTGAAGCTTTCTTT. Translating gives CASSLGRQATHTEAFF.

V usage is TRBV7-2 and J usage is TRBJ2-1; D might be TRBD2 (5 bases). The V gene lost 11 bases and the J gene lost 4 bases, with 12 bases spanning the gap. The CDR3 is made up of 12 amino acids. Germline assignment: CDR1 SGHTA and CDR2 FQGNSA. The CDR3 DNA follows: TGTGCCGGAGGCCAGCGGTACAATGAGCAGTTCTTC. Residues: CAGGQRYNEQFF.

V gene TRBV7-9 combines with J gene TRBJ2-3; D possibly corresponds to TRBD1 (5 bases). Germline V gives CDR1 SEHNR, CDR2 FQNEAQ (reference sequence). Deletions cut 5 bases from V and 2 bases from J, with 26 bases between. The CDR3 loop spans 19 amino acids. The CDR3 region has the DNA TGTGCCAGCAGCCCCACAGGTACCCATGGTCGCCGTTACACAGATACGCAGTATTTT. Translation gives CASSPTGTHGRRYTDTQYF.

The rearrangement links TRBV11-2 to TRBJ2-2, with D maybe TRBD2 (5 bases). The V gene's germline CDR1 is SGHAT and CDR2 FQNNGV. V lost 1 base, J lost 4 bases, and 10 bases lay in between. The CDR3 is 15 residues long. The CDR3 DNA is TGTGCCAGCAGCTTAGGCTGGGGAGCCACCGGGGAGCTGTTTTTT. Translating gives CASSLGWGATGELFF.